These 24 T cell receptor beta chains came from one sample sequenced in a study of cytomegalovirus exposure and HLA in healthy donors. The study ran its PCR with 60 Vbeta and 13 Jbeta primers. Here immunoSEQ multiplex PCR was the method, and the copy in TCRdb shows in-frame clones only, minus some. Of 150,000 to 200,000 clones in the sample, around 81% were seen once. The sequencing input was PBMCs. The receptors come from a woman aged 25 to 39 in good health and CMV-seronegative.

The chain joins TRBV6-1 to TRBJ1-3, with 8 bases matching TRBD1. The J segment lost 4 bases and the V segment lost 2 bases, leaving 4 bases of the junction unmatched. The CDR3 is made up of 15 amino acids. Germline V CDR1 and CDR2: MNHNS, SASEGT. For the CDR3, the DNA is TGTGCCAGCAGTGAATACAGGGGGTCCGGAAACACCATATATTTT. It is translated as CASSEYRGSGNTIYF.

This clone appeared a single time. The genes are TRBV15 and TRBJ2-5, with a possible D match to TRBD1 (6 bases). This CDR3 contains 15 residues. Germline V gives CDR1 LNHNV, CDR2 YYDKDF (reference sequence). V shed 0 bases and J shed 4 bases, with 12 bases lying between them. CDR3 residues: CATSRDRDTGETQYF. CDR3 DNA: TGTGCCACCAGCAGAGACCGGGACACCGGAGAGACCCAGTACTTC.

The chain carries TRBV5-4 and TRBJ2-7; 7 bases agree with TRBD2. V trimming: 4 bases; J trimming: 4 bases; junction bases outside the gene matches: 8. Looked up from germline, CDR1 is SGHNT and CDR2 is YYREEE (reference sequence). The CDR3 consists of 14 residues. The DNA for the CDR3 is TGTGCCAGCAGCGCGGCCGGGAGGATATACGAGCAGTACTTC. Translation gives CASSAAGRIYEQYF. The whole variable domain, filled in from reference TRBV5-4 and TRBJ2-7, reads ETGVTQSPTHLIKTRGQQVTLRCSSQSGHNTVSWYQQALGQGPQFIFQYYREEENGRGNFPPRFSGLQFPNYSSELNVNALELDDSALYLCASSAAGRIYEQYFGPGTRLTVT.

CDR3 sequence reads: CASSSGQGSYEQYF. CDR3 in DNA: TGTGCCAGCAGTTCGGGACAGGGATCCTACGAGCAGTACTTC. J is TRBJ2-7 and V is TRBV7-6; TRBD1 matches at 9 bases. This CDR3 contains 14 residues. Germline V lookup: CDR1 SGHVS, CDR2 FNYEAQ. V gave up 6 bases and J gave up 1 base; unmatched junction bases: 4.

The chain carries TRBV6-6 and TRBJ2-5, with D possibly TRBD1 on 5 matching bases. Germline values: CDR1 MNHNY, CDR2 SVGAGI (reference sequence). With 7 bases removed from V and 2 bases from J, the gap between germline ends came to 20 bases. The CDR3 has 16 amino acids. CDR3 loop: CASNSKVGRPQETQYF. DNA for the CDR3: TGTGCCAGCAACTCCAAGGTGGGGCGGCCGCAAGAGACCCAGTACTTC.

The V call is TRBV4-3, the J call TRBJ2-5, with D tentatively TRBD2 (6 bases). CDR1 and CDR2 (germline): LGHNA, YSLEER. The V end lost 0 bases, the J end lost 5 bases, and 13 bases lay between the germline ends. The CDR3 is made up of 15 amino acids. CDR3 sequence reads: CASSQDYGGRETQYF. The CDR3, as DNA: TGCGCCAGCAGCCAAGATTACGGGGGTCGGGAGACCCAGTACTTC.

This clone has only a few counts. V gene TRBV29-1 combines with J gene TRBJ2-3, with TRBD2 as a possible D gene (5 bases). V was cut by 0 bases and J by 3 bases, with 16 bases left in between. This CDR3 has 16 amino acids. The germline gives CDR1 SQVTM, CDR2 ANQGSEA. The CDR3 loop is CSVEDLKGWRTDTQYF. CDR3 DNA: TGCAGCGTTGAAGATCTTAAGGGTTGGAGGACAGATACGCAGTATTTT.

The chain links TRBV13 to TRBJ2-7; D gene unclear. Trimming took 5 bases from V and 6 from J, leaving 17 bases between them. The CDR3 runs to 14 residues. Germline V lookup: CDR1 PRHDT, CDR2 FYEKMQ (reference sequence). CDR3 region: CASSIGPTVLEQYF. Here the CDR3 DNA reads TGTGCCAGCAGCATCGGCCCGACTGTCCTCGAGCAGTACTTC.

This rearrangement joins TRBV28 to TRBJ1-5; TRBD1 aligns across 8 bases. The CDR3 length is 15 residues. CDR1 is MDHEN and CDR2 is SYDVKM in the germline V gene. V dropped 8 bases and J dropped 1; count of bases not matched to a gene: 7. The CDR3 DNA sequence: TGTGCCAGCCGGGACAGGATTTCAAGCAATCAGCCCCAGCATTTT. Translation: CASRDRISSNQPQHF.

The rearrangement uses TRBV5-1 and TRBJ1-4; 10 positions match TRBD1. CDR1 and CDR2 from the germline V gene are SGHRS and YFSETQ. The CDR3 loop spans 15 amino acids. The junction had 8 bases not matched to a gene; V was cut back by 4 bases and J by 8 bases. CDR3 sequence: CASSPDRGPGEKLFF. In DNA, the CDR3 is TGCGCCAGCAGCCCAGACAGGGGGCCGGGCGAAAAACTGTTTTTT.

This clone was found a few times. The V and J genes are TRBV27 and TRBJ1-2, with 10 bases that match TRBD1. This CDR3 is 15 amino acids long. The germline V gene encodes CDR1 MNHEY and CDR2 SMNVEV (reference sequence). Trimming removed 6 bases from V and 3 bases from J; junction bases left unmatched: 7. The CDR3 spells CASSGTGEEYYGYTF. CDR3 nucleotide sequence: TGTGCCAGCAGCGGGACAGGGGAAGAATACTATGGCTACACCTTC.

The genes are TRBV25-1 and TRBJ1-1, with TRBD1 as a possible D gene (5 bases). Germline V gene data show CDR1 as MGHDK and CDR2 as SYGVNS. This CDR3 contains 13 residues. V was shortened by 2 bases and J by 5 bases, with 9 bases between the two germline ends. The CDR3 DNA sequence: TGTGCCAGCAGTGAAACCGGGGGGACTGAAGCTTTCTTT. Translation: CASSETGGTEAFF.

The V and J genes are TRBV7-8 and TRBJ2-7, with 8 nucleotides matching TRBD1. The CDR3 runs 12 residues. The V segment lost 4 bases and the J segment 6 bases; nucleotides outside the gene matches: 2. CDR1 is SGHVS, CDR2 FQNEAQ, per germline. CDR3 in DNA: TGTGCCAGCAGCTCAGACAGGGGCGAGCAGTACTTC. Its translation is CASSSDRGEQYF. The full variable domain, its missing parts supplied by reference TRBV7-8 and TRBJ2-7, is GAGVSQSPRYKVAKRGQDVALRCDPISGHVSLFWYQQALGQGPEFLTYFQNEAQLDKSGLPSDRFFAERPEGSVSTLKIQRTQQEDSAVYLCASSSDRGEQYFGPGTRLTVT.

Only a few counts were recorded for this clone. V gene TRBV28 combines with J gene TRBJ2-6, with D possibly being TRBD1 (5 bases). There are 21 residues in the CDR3. Deletions cut 5 bases from V and 0 bases from J, with 26 bases between. In germline, CDR1 is MDHEN, CDR2 SYDVKM. CDR3 sequence (DNA): TGTGCCAGCAGTCCGCTAGGGGCAGCCACAAAGAGTCTCTCTGGGGCCAACGTCCTGACTTTC. It yields the protein CASSPLGAATKSLSGANVLTF.

V gene TRBV2 combines with J gene TRBJ2-2; D perhaps matches TRBD1 (6 bases). Germline loops: CDR1 SNHLY, CDR2 FYNNEI. Trimming shortened V by 10 bases and J by 3 bases, and 15 bases separated the two germline ends. The length of the CDR3 is 14 residues. The CDR3 protein is CATIGGDDTGELFF. The DNA of the CDR3 is TGTGCCACTATAGGGGGAGATGACACCGGGGAGCTGTTTTTT.

This clone was found a few times. The chain joins TRBV19 to TRBJ2-1; TRBD1 matches 7 bases. The J segment lost 8 bases and the V segment lost 6 bases, leaving 7 bases of the junction unmatched. Germline V lookup: CDR1 LNHDA, CDR2 SQIVND (reference sequence). The CDR3 has 13 amino acids. This CDR3 reads CASRTGPRHEQFF. The DNA of the CDR3 is TGTGCCAGTAGGACAGGGCCCAGGCATGAGCAGTTCTTC.

The chain employs TRBV7-2 and TRBJ1-5; 7 bases agree with TRBD1. From germline, CDR1 is SGHTA and CDR2 FQGNSA. V trimming: 1 base; J trimming: 7 bases; junction bases outside the gene matches: 4. CDR3 size: 14 residues. CDR3 in DNA: TGTGCCAGCAGCTTAGGACAGGGAGGACAGCCCCAGCATTTT. Its protein is CASSLGQGGQPQHF.

About this clone: At one boundary the junction diverges from the germline segment, which might be a read error. The chain links TRBV6-1 to TRBJ2-4; TRBD1 matches at 7 bases. The CDR3 length is 15 residues. Looked up from germline, CDR1 is MNHNS and CDR2 is SASEGT. The CDR3 DNA reads as TGTGCCAGCAGTGAAGGACAGGGAATGGCAAACAGTCAGTACTTC. It is translated as CASSEGQGMANSQYF.

This chain links TRBV5-1 with TRBJ1-1, with D perhaps TRBD1 (5 bases). V lost 0 bases and J lost 1, with 7 bases in between. The CDR3 sequence is 14 residues long. Looked up from germline, CDR1 is SGHRS and CDR2 is YFSETQ. In DNA form, the CDR3 reads TGCGCCAGCAGCTTGGTGGGGGGGAACACTGAAGCTTTCTTT. This encodes CASSLVGGNTEAFF.

V and J are TRBV11-3 and TRBJ2-3, with 7 positions matching TRBD2. The CDR3 length is 17 residues. Losses at the gene ends were 3 bases for V and 3 bases for J; bases not matched to a gene: 12. Germline values: CDR1 SGHNT, CDR2 YENEEA. In nucleotides, the CDR3 is TGTGCCAGCAGCTTGGAAACGGCGGGAGTCCTTACAGATACGCAGTATTTT. As protein: CASSLETAGVLTDTQYF.

In DNA form, the CDR3 reads TGTGCCAGCAGCCCTACAGGGTTGGGTCAGCCCCAGCATTTT. This sequence encodes CASSPTGLGQPQHF. The chain links TRBV7-6 to TRBJ1-5, with D perhaps matching TRBD1 (6 bases). Germline CDR1 and CDR2: SGHVS and FNYEAQ. The germline V and J ends were trimmed by 5 bases and 6 bases, with 14 bases remaining between them. The CDR3 has 14 residues.

The chain couples TRBV9 to TRBJ2-7, with 7 bases identical to TRBD2. The germline CDR1 and CDR2 sequences are SGDLS and YYNGEE. CDR3 length: 14 amino acids. The V and J ends lost 0 bases and 4 bases, in that order; junction bases with no gene match: 4. In DNA, the CDR3 is TGTGCCAGCAGCGTAGGACGGGAGGAGTACGAGCAGTACTTC. Protein sequence: CASSVGREEYEQYF.

The chain carries TRBV13 and TRBJ2-7; 11 bases line up with TRBD1. The CDR3 sequence is 18 residues long. Per germline, CDR1 PRHDT and CDR2 FYEKMQ (reference sequence). With 0 bases clipped from V and 4 bases from J, the junction kept 11 bases outside the gene matches. The CDR3 loop is CASSLGVLDGTGGYEQYF. As DNA, the CDR3 is TGTGCCAGCAGCTTAGGGGTGTTGGATGGGACAGGGGGATACGAGCAGTACTTC.

The table lists this clone with a count of one. The chain uses TRBV7-3 and TRBJ2-1, with a tentative D call TRBD2 (6 bases). V shed 5 bases and J shed 3 bases, with 11 bases lying between them. The CDR3 sequence is 14 residues long. Per germline, CDR1 SGHTA and CDR2 FQGTGA. Here the CDR3 DNA reads TGTGCCAGCAGCCCGGGGGACGTCTACAATGAGCAGTTCTTC. This encodes CASSPGDVYNEQFF.